The 28 T cell receptor beta chains given below trace back to one sample, sequenced in a study of radiation and T cells in renal cell carcinoma. TCRdb's table, derived via immunoSEQ multiplex PCR, lists solely in-frame clones and lacks some. This sample has 95,000 or so clones, with 86% found just once. Time point described: baseline pretreatment blood. Described treatment: 15 Gy SBRT to primary tumor, nephrectomy 4 weeks later. Sequences were derived from blood, sampled from a patient whose treatment included radiotherapy and nephrectomy. These receptors were taken from a man over 45 with renal cell carcinoma.

This sequence joins TRBV4-3 and TRBJ1-6; no reliable D call. The CDR3 is 13 residues long. CDR1 is LGHNA, CDR2 YSLEER, per germline. Trimming stripped 0 bases from V and 7 bases from J, with 4 bases between. The CDR3 sequence: CASSQEVNSPLHF. In DNA form, the CDR3 reads TGCGCCAGCAGCCAAGAGGTGAATTCACCCCTCCACTTT.

This clone has a single count. V is TRBV2 and J is TRBJ1-4, with 7 bases fitting TRBD1. Germline values: CDR1 SNHLY, CDR2 FYNNEI. The trim removed 6 bases at V and 0 bases at J, leaving 1 base unmatched. This CDR3 is built from 14 residues. The CDR3: CASRDRSTNEKLFF. As DNA, the CDR3 is TGTGCCAGCAGGGACAGGTCAACTAATGAAAAACTGTTTTTT. Combining the CDR3 with reference TRBV2 and TRBJ1-4 gives the whole variable domain EPEVTQTPSHQVTQMGQEVILRCVPISNHLYFYWYRQILGQKVEFLVSFYNNEISEKSEIFDDQFSVERPDGSNFTLKIRSTKLEDSAMYFCASRDRSTNEKLFFGSGTQLSVL.

The chain uses TRBV2 and TRBJ2-7, with 11 nucleotides matching TRBD2. There are 15 residues in the CDR3. The V and J ends lost 1 base and 9 bases, in that order; junction bases with no gene match: 8. Germline-derived CDR1 and CDR2 are SNHLY and FYNNEI. For the CDR3, the DNA is TGTGCCAGCAGTGAAGAAGTAGCGGGGGGGGTCGGGCAGTACTTC. Amino acid sequence: CASSEEVAGGVGQYF. The full variable domain, completed using reference TRBV2 and TRBJ2-7, is EPEVTQTPSHQVTQMGQEVILRCVPISNHLYFYWYRQILGQKVEFLVSFYNNEISEKSEIFDDQFSVERPDGSNFTLKIRSTKLEDSAMYFCASSEEVAGGVGQYFGPGTRLTVT.

This clone was recorded a few times. The gene calls are TRBV6-6 and TRBJ2-2, with D unclear. The germline CDR1 and CDR2 sequences are MNHNY and SVGAGI (reference sequence). Trimming cost V 6 bases and J 1 base, with 6 bases left between them. This CDR3 spans 13 amino acids. The CDR3 loop is CASRQQNTGELFF. CDR3 DNA: TGTGCCAGCAGGCAGCAGAACACCGGGGAGCTGTTTTTT.

V is TRBV10-3 and J is TRBJ2-3, with D possibly being TRBD2 (6 bases). Germline-derived CDR1 and CDR2 are ENHRY and SYGVKD. Trimming removed 0 bases at V and 2 bases at J, with 18 bases between. The CDR3 is 18 residues long. The CDR3 here is CAISESNPSGANTDTQYF. The CDR3 nucleotides read TGTGCCATCAGTGAGTCGAACCCTTCGGGAGCGAACACAGATACGCAGTATTTT.

The chain employs TRBV9 and TRBJ2-1; TRBD2 agrees at 10 bases. Losses at the gene ends were 1 base for V and 8 bases for J; bases not matched to a gene: 3. This CDR3 contains 14 residues. Germline assignment: CDR1 SGDLS and CDR2 YYNGEE. The CDR3 DNA follows: TGTGCCAGCAGCGTACTAGCGGGAGTTGATGAGCAGTTCTTC. It specifies CASSVLAGVDEQFF.

This chain joins TRBV5-1 and TRBJ2-6; 8 bases map to TRBD1. Losses at the gene ends were 5 bases for V and 0 bases for J; bases not matched to a gene: 4. The CDR3 sequence is 16 residues long. Germline assignment: CDR1 SGHRS and CDR2 YFSETQ. The CDR3 reads CASRAGGASGANVLTF. The CDR3 nucleotides read TGCGCCAGCAGGGCAGGGGGCGCCTCTGGGGCCAACGTCCTGACTTTC.

The count of this clone is one. The V and J genes are TRBV18 and TRBJ2-5, with D possibly matching TRBD1 (6 bases). The germline V and J ends were trimmed by 6 bases and 2 bases, with 7 bases remaining between them. The CDR3 is made up of 12 amino acids. Germline CDR1 KGHSH, CDR2 LQKENI. The CDR3 loop is CASSGQQETQYF. In nucleotides, the CDR3 is TGTGCCAGCTCCGGACAGCAAGAGACCCAGTACTTC.

The V gene is TRBV6-5, the J gene TRBJ2-2, with D hard to call. This CDR3 comprises 12 residues. CDR1 is MNHEY, CDR2 SVGAGI, per germline. V was shortened by 4 bases and J by 4 bases, with 4 bases between the two germline ends. CDR3 sequence: CASSSITGELFF. The DNA of the CDR3 is TGTGCCAGCAGTTCCATCACCGGGGAGCTGTTTTTT.

In nucleotides, the CDR3 is TGTGCCAGCAGTTACGTGCAGGGATATAATTCACCCCTCCACTTT. This sequence encodes CASSYVQGYNSPLHF. V is TRBV6-5 and J is TRBJ1-6; weak D call: TRBD1 (5 bases). This CDR3 is 15 amino acids long. Trimming removed 2 bases from V and 4 bases from J, with 9 bases in between. Germline V gene sequence: CDR1 MNHEY, CDR2 SVGAGI.

The chain is built from TRBV11-2 and TRBJ2-7; 12 positions match TRBD2. Germline lookup yields CDR1 SGHAT and CDR2 FQNNGV. There are 14 residues in the CDR3. Trimming cost V 3 bases and J 6 bases; bases outside gene matches: 3. The CDR3 sequence is CASSLTSGSVEQYF. The CDR3 DNA sequence: TGTGCCAGCAGCTTGACTAGCGGGAGTGTCGAGCAGTACTTC.

This clone came up once. The chain couples TRBV7-9 to TRBJ1-6; TRBD1 aligns across 8 bases. Losses at the gene ends were 5 bases for V and 7 bases for J; bases not matched to a gene: 7. CDR3 length: 15 residues. The V gene's germline CDR1 is SEHNR and CDR2 FQNEAQ (reference sequence). In DNA form, the CDR3 reads TGTGCCAGCAGCCCCAGACAGGGGACGAATTCACCCCTCCACTTT. Translated: CASSPRQGTNSPLHF. Looking up the rest from reference TRBV7-9 and TRBJ1-6 gives the full variable domain: DTGVSQNPRHKITKRGQNVTFRCDPISEHNRLYWYRQTLGQGPEFLTYFQNEAQLEKSRLLSDRFSAERPKGSFSTLEIQRTEQGDSAMYLCASSPRQGTNSPLHFGNGTRLTVT.

The chain carries TRBV6-1 and TRBJ2-3; D remains ambiguous. The germline V gene has CDR1 MNHNS and CDR2 SASEGT. The V end lost 5 bases, the J end lost 5 bases, and 11 bases lay between the germline ends. The CDR3 has 13 residues. CDR3 residues: CASSPTPVDTQYF. Written as DNA, the CDR3 is TGTGCCAGCAGTCCTACTCCCGTAGATACGCAGTATTTT.

The CDR3 sequence: CASSLFDQETQYF. CDR3 DNA sequence: TGTGCCAGCAGCTTATTTGACCAAGAGACCCAGTACTTC. V usage is TRBV11-3 and J usage is TRBJ2-5; D remains unclear. The ends were cut back, 2 bases at V and 0 bases at J, with 4 bases in the middle. Germline values: CDR1 SGHNT, CDR2 YENEEA. This CDR3 contains 13 residues.

This clone was seen only a few times. The chain couples TRBV7-8 to TRBJ2-5; 7 bases match TRBD2. The trim removed 1 base at V and 3 bases at J, leaving 5 bases unmatched. The germline V gene has CDR1 SGHVS and CDR2 FQNEAQ. This CDR3 comprises 15 residues. The CDR3: CASSLVVLAEETQYF. The CDR3 coding sequence is TGTGCCAGCAGCTTAGTGGTTCTAGCGGAAGAGACCCAGTACTTC.

The chain links TRBV18 to TRBJ1-1; 7 bases are a match to TRBD1. Germline CDR1 reads KGHSH; CDR2 reads LQKENI. Unmatched junction bases numbered 1, after V lost 8 bases and J lost 1 base. The CDR3 has 12 residues. The CDR3 DNA is TGTGCCAGCGGGACAGAGAACACTGAAGCTTTCTTT. Amino acids: CASGTENTEAFF. The variable domain in full, with the rest retrieved from reference TRBV18 and TRBJ1-1, is NAGVMQNPRHLVRRRGQEARLRCSPMKGHSHVYWYRQLPEEGLKFMVYLQKENIIDESGMPKERFSAEFPKEGPSILRIQQVVRGDSAAYFCASGTENTEAFFGQGTRLTVV.

The rearrangement links TRBV19 to TRBJ1-1; tentatively, D is TRBD1 (5 bases). Trimming shortened V by 7 bases and J by 4 bases, and 13 bases separated the two germline ends. This CDR3 comprises 13 residues. Germline loops: CDR1 LNHDA, CDR2 SQIVND (reference sequence). DNA for the CDR3: TGTGCCAGTACCCCAGGGACGGGCACTGAAGCTTTCTTT. Residues: CASTPGTGTEAFF.

The V and J genes are TRBV9 and TRBJ2-5; D is uncertain. Trimming pared 0 bases from V and 0 bases from J, leaving 12 bases between. CDR1 is SGDLS, CDR2 YYNGEE, per germline. The CDR3 is made up of 16 amino acids. CDR3 DNA: TGTGCCAGCAGCGTAGGGACCAATATTGACCAAGAGACCCAGTACTTC. Amino acids: CASSVGTNIDQETQYF.

The chain links TRBV19 to TRBJ1-1; no clear D gene. The V and J ends lost 6 bases and 1 base respectively, with 9 bases between them. The CDR3 covers 13 residues. The germline gives CDR1 LNHDA, CDR2 SQIVND (reference sequence). The CDR3: CASSPRRNTEAFF. The CDR3 DNA reads TGTGCCAGTAGCCCTCGAAGGAACACTGAAGCTTTCTTT.

The chain recombines TRBV7-2 with TRBJ1-2, with 7 bases matching TRBD1. The germline V gene has CDR1 SGHTA and CDR2 FQGNSA. The CDR3 totals 15 residues. The ends lost 2 bases at V and 4 bases at J; junction bases unmatched: 7. The CDR3 sequence is CASSLTGTVLYGYTF. The CDR3 DNA sequence: TGTGCCAGCAGCTTAACCGGGACAGTACTCTATGGCTACACCTTC.

This chain links TRBV9 with TRBJ1-5; D is uncertain. CDR3 length: 13 amino acids. CDR1 is SGDLS, CDR2 YYNGEE, per germline. V was shortened by 0 bases and J by 5 bases, with 6 bases between the two germline ends. In nucleotides, the CDR3 is TGTGCCAGCAGCGTAGGGTCGGATCAGCCCCAGCATTTT. It translates to CASSVGSDQPQHF. The full variable domain, with the rest looked up from reference TRBV9 and TRBJ1-5, is DSGVTQTPKHLITATGQRVTLRCSPRSGDLSVYWYQQSLDQGLQFLIQYYNGEERAKGNILERFSAQQFPDLHSELNLSSLELGDSALYFCASSVGSDQPQHFGDGTRLSIL.

The V and J genes are TRBV2 and TRBJ1-1, with D perhaps TRBD1 (5 bases). Germline CDR1 SNHLY, CDR2 FYNNEI. The V and J ends lost 1 base and 6 bases respectively, with 12 bases between them. This CDR3 region has 14 residues. The CDR3 DNA sequence: TGTGCCAGCAGTGAAGGACAGAGTGGCGCTGAAGCTTTCTTT. Translating gives CASSEGQSGAEAFF.

The CDR3 nucleotides read TGTGCCAGCAGCCTCCCCCGGGACACTGAAGCTTTCTTT. Translation: CASSLPRDTEAFF. V usage is TRBV7-9 and J usage is TRBJ1-1; D call uncertain. CDR1 and CDR2 from the germline V gene are SEHNR and FQNEAQ (reference sequence). The CDR3 is made up of 13 amino acids. Deletions cut 5 bases from V and 3 bases from J, with 10 bases between.

This clone was seen only a few times. The genes are TRBV7-2 and TRBJ2-1; 8 positions agree with TRBD2. This CDR3 has 16 amino acids. Germline V gene sequence: CDR1 SGHTA, CDR2 FQGNSA. Trimming took 4 bases from V and 0 from J; bases not matched to a gene: 5. This CDR3 reads CASSSVAGSSYNEQFF. The CDR3 DNA follows: TGTGCCAGCAGCTCTGTAGCGGGGAGCTCCTACAATGAGCAGTTCTTC.

The V gene is TRBV6-5, the J gene TRBJ1-1; 9 nucleotides match TRBD1. The germline V gene encodes CDR1 MNHEY and CDR2 SVGAGI. This CDR3 comprises 14 residues. V shed 10 bases, J shed 1 base, and the junction held 7 bases outside the gene matches. The CDR3 nucleotides are TGTGCCATCCGGGACAGGGTGGAGAACACTGAAGCTTTCTTT. This sequence encodes CAIRDRVENTEAFF.

The rearrangement uses TRBV10-3 and TRBJ2-3, with D possibly being TRBD2 (6 bases). V was trimmed by 6 bases and J by 0 bases, leaving 10 bases between them. Germline V gene sequence: CDR1 ENHRY, CDR2 SYGVKD. The CDR3 contains 14 residues. Here the CDR3 DNA reads TGTGCCATCAGACCCGGGACTAGCACAGATACGCAGTATTTT. It encodes CAIRPGTSTDTQYF.

This clone was detected a few times. The chain links TRBV30 to TRBJ1-5; no reliable D call. CDR1 and CDR2 (germline): GTSNPN, SVGIG (reference sequence). This CDR3 has 14 residues. Trimming stripped 0 bases from V and 2 bases from J, with 8 bases between. The CDR3, as DNA: TGTGCCTGGAGTGTCAAAGGTGGCAATCAGCCCCAGCATTTT. Protein product: CAWSVKGGNQPQHF.

This chain connects TRBV4-3 to TRBJ1-2, with D perhaps matching TRBD1 (6 bases). The CDR3 extends over 14 amino acids. From germline, CDR1 is LGHNA and CDR2 YSLEER. Trimming cost V 2 bases and J 2 bases, with 9 bases left between them. The CDR3 DNA reads as TGCGCCAGCAGCCAACAAACAGGGAACTATGGCTACACCTTC. This encodes CASSQQTGNYGYTF.